This T cell receptor beta chain was retrieved from a study of vaccination and CD4 T cells after COVID-19. Noted treatment: 10-day PBMC culture with coronavirus spike peptide pools or control peptides (ViraFEST assay). As regards this clonotype: No antigen is known for it.

Researchers used the Oncomine TCR Beta short-read assay to sequence DNA from cultured CD4+ T cells. TCRdb re-analysed the PCR reads in MiXCR, keeping a single row per CDR3 protein. The table has 8,500 to 11,000 distinct CDR3 sequences, roughly 64% seen once; the top ten hold roughly 29%. CDR3 size: 16 residues. V was pared by 0 bases and J by 5 bases, with 4 bases of the junction left unmatched. The germline gives CDR1 MNHEY, CDR2 SVGAGI. V is TRBV6-5 and J is TRBJ1-6, with 7 bases aligning to TRBD1. The sequence was obtained from a human donor who had recovered from COVID-19. The source material was CD4+ T cells from blood, cultured in vitro. The CDR3 DNA follows: TGTGCCAGCAGTTACTCATCGGGACAGAATAATTCACCCCTCCACTTT. Its translation is CASSYSSGQNNSPLHF.